A selection of T cell receptor beta chains follows, all from one sample in a study of shared clonotypes between healthy human individuals. The method was immunoSEQ multiplex PCR; TCRdb's version includes in-frame clones alone and lacks a portion of them. The table has about 2.4 million clones, just over 90% seen once; the top ten hold over 0.12%. Sequencing input: naive CD4+ T cells sorted from blood. All receptors come from a man younger than 35 in good health. Both conserved end residues are part of each CDR3. D genes are given only for firm matches. Only part of the rows carry a size: once, few, many, or a class if the clone is expanded.

j_call	d_call	clone_size	v_call	cdr3_aa	cdr3_nt
TRBJ1-3	-	-	TRBV18	CASSRDSGNTIYF	TGTGCCAGCTCACGAGACTCTGGAAACACCATATATTTT
TRBJ1-1	TRBD1	once	TRBV5-1	CASSAGDRLRDTEAFF	TGCGCCAGCAGCGCGGGGGACAGGCTAAGGGACACTGAAGCTTTCTTT
TRBJ2-7	TRBD1	-	TRBV7-8	CASSPLGQGGTEQYF	TGTGCCAGCAGCCCCCTAGGACAGGGGGGTACCGAGCAGTACTTC
TRBJ1-1	TRBD1	-	TRBV5-4	CASSPLGQGVTEAFF	TGTGCCAGCAGCCCCCTGGGGCAGGGGGTAACTGAAGCTTTCTTT
TRBJ1-1	TRBD1	-	TRBV28	CASRTGGVLIRRAFF	TGTGCCAGCAGGACAGGGGGCGTTTTGATCCGGAGGGCTTTCTTT
TRBJ1-2	-	-	TRBV5-1	CASSLSGGLGYTF	TGCGCCAGCAGCTTGTCGGGGGGGCTTGGCTACACCTTC
TRBJ1-5	-	-	TRBV25-1	CASSEIIRARGNQPQHF	TGTGCCAGCAGTGAAATAATTCGGGCCCGGGGGAATCAGCCCCAGCATTTT
TRBJ1-4	-	-	TRBV4-1	CASSPQEGLNEKLFF	TGCGCCAGCAGCCCCCAAGAGGGATTGAATGAAAAACTGTTTTTT
TRBJ1-3	-	-	TRBV11-2	CASSLVGRPSGNTIYF	TGTGCCAGCAGCTTAGTAGGCAGGCCTTCTGGAAACACCATATATTTT
TRBJ2-2	-	-	TRBV7-3	CASSLGPPGANTGELFF	TGTGCCAGCAGCTTAGGGCCTCCGGGCGCGAACACCGGGGAGCTGTTTTTT
TRBJ2-3	-	-	TRBV19	CASSKLQGTDTQYF	TGTGCCAGTAGTAAGTTGCAGGGGACAGATACGCAGTATTTT
TRBJ1-6	-	-	TRBV11-2	CASSLDSQGNSPLHF	TGTGCCAGCAGCTTAGATAGCCAGGGAAATTCACCCCTCCACTTT
TRBJ1-2	-	-	TRBV10-3	CAISDPAQPAHGYTF	TGTGCCATCAGTGATCCGGCACAGCCGGCTCATGGCTACACCTTC
TRBJ2-7	TRBD1	-	TRBV5-6	CASSLAGTGLYEQYF	TGTGCCAGCAGCTTGGCCGGGACAGGTCTCTACGAGCAGTACTTC
TRBJ2-3	TRBD2	-	TRBV6-1	CASSAYSGGGTDTQYF	TGTGCCAGCAGTGCTTATAGCGGGGGGGGCACAGATACGCAGTATTTT
TRBJ1-5	-	few	TRBV19	CASSIGSTGINQPQHF	TGTGCCAGTAGTATCGGATCTACAGGGATCAATCAGCCCCAGCATTTT
TRBJ2-7	-	-	TRBV7-2	CASSLDKGIYEQYF	TGTGCCAGCAGCTTAGATAAGGGAATCTACGAGCAGTACTTC
TRBJ1-6	TRBD1	-	TRBV28	CASSQYGTVYNSPLHF	TGTGCCAGCAGTCAATACGGGACAGTCTATAATTCACCCCTCCACTTT
TRBJ2-3	-	-	TRBV6-6	CASSYNGSPITDTQYF	TGTGCCAGCAGTTACAATGGTTCACCCATCACAGATACGCAGTATTTT
TRBJ2-3	-	-	TRBV6-1	CATREVGTDTQYF	TGTGCCACCAGGGAAGTTGGCACAGATACGCAGTATTTT
TRBJ1-6	-	-	TRBV30	CAWSTGVSPLHF	TGTGCCTGGAGTACCGGGGTTTCACCCCTCCACTTT
TRBJ1-4	-	-	TRBV19	CASSPHRTTNEKLFF	TGTGCCAGTAGTCCTCACAGGACAACTAATGAAAAACTGTTTTTT
TRBJ2-2	-	-	TRBV2	CASSEFRGDGELFF	TGTGCCAGCAGTGAATTCCGGGGTGACGGGGAGCTGTTTTTT
TRBJ2-2	-	-	TRBV14	CASTAFALRGNTGELFF	TGTGCCAGCACAGCGTTCGCCTTAAGGGGGAACACCGGGGAGCTGTTTTTT
TRBJ2-7	-	-	TRBV5-5	CASSFMNRAYEQYF	TGTGCCAGCAGCTTTATGAACAGGGCCTACGAGCAGTACTTC
TRBJ2-2	-	-	TRBV5-4	CASSLRGSLNTGELFF	TGTGCCAGCAGCTTAAGGGGCAGTTTAAACACCGGGGAGCTGTTTTTT
TRBJ1-6	-	-	TRBV7-2	CASGPAGYNSPLHF	TGTGCCAGCGGCCCCGCGGGCTATAATTCACCCCTCCACTTT
TRBJ1-6	-	few	TRBV2	CASSVQGGNSPLHF	TGTGCCAGCAGTGTCCAGGGAGGTAATTCACCCCTCCACTTT
TRBJ2-3	-	-	TRBV14	CASSQDVDTQYF	TGTGCCAGCAGCCAAGATGTAGATACGCAGTATTTT